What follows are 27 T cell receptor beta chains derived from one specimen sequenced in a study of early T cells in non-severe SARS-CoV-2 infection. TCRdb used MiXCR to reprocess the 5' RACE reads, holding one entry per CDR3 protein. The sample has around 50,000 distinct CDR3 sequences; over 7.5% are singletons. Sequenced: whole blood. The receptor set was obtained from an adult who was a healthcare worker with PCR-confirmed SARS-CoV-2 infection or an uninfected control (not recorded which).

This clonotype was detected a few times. In DNA, the CDR3 is TGTGCCAGCAGACCACAGGGGGTTGGGGAAGCTTTCTTT. Amino acid sequence: CASRPQGVGEAFF. This chain uses TRBV7-2 with TRBJ1-1; TRBD1 matches at 8 bases. The CDR3 is made up of 13 amino acids. V dropped 6 bases and J dropped 8; count of bases not matched to a gene: 8. Per germline, CDR1 SGHTA and CDR2 FQGNSA.

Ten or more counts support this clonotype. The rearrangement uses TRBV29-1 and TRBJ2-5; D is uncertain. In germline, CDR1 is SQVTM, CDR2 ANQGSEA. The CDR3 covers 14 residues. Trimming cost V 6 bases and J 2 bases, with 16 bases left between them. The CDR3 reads CSVHFVLHQETQYF. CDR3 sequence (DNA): TGCAGCGTCCACTTTGTACTGCATCAAGAGACCCAGTACTTC.

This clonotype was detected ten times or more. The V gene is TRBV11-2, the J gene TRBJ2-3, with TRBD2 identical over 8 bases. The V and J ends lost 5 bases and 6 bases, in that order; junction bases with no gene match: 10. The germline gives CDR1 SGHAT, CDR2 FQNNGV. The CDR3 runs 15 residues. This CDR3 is CASSLLADSFDTQYF. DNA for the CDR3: TGTGCCAGCAGCCTACTAGCGGACTCGTTTGATACGCAGTATTTT.

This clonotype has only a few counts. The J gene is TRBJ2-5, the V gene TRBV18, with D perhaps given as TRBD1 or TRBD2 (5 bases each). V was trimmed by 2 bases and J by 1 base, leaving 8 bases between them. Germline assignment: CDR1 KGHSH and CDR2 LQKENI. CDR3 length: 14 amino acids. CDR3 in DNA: TGTGCCAGCTCACCAACGGGACCCCAAGAGACCCAGTACTTC. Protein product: CASSPTGPQETQYF.

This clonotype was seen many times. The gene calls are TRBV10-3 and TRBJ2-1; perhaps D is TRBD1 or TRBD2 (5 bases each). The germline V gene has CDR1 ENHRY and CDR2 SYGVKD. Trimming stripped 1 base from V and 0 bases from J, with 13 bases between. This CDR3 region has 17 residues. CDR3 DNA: TGTGCCATCAGTGAGTTGAAAGAGGGGAGCTCCTACAATGAGCAGTTCTTC. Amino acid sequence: CAISELKEGSSYNEQFF.

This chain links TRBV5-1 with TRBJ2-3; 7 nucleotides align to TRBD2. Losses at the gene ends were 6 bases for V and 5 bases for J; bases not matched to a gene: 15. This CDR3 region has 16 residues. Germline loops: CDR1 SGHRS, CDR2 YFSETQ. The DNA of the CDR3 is TGCGCCAGCAACACCCTTGGGGACTACGTAGGAGATACGCAGTATTTT. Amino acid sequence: CASNTLGDYVGDTQYF.

Here the CDR3 reads CASSASGGQRHEQYF. CDR3 bases: TGCGCCAGCAGTGCGTCGGGGGGACAGAGGCACGAGCAGTACTTC. This rearrangement joins TRBV10-1 to TRBJ2-7; the D gene could be TRBD1 or TRBD2 (7 bases each). The CDR3 has 15 residues. The germline V gene encodes CDR1 WNHNN and CDR2 SYGVQD (reference sequence). V lost 4 bases and J lost 5, with 18 bases in between.

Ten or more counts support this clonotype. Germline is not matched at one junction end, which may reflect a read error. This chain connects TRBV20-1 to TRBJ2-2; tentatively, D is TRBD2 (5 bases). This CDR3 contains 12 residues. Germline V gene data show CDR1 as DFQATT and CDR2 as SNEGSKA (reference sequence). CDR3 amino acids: CSANSGAGELFF. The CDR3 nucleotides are TGCAGTGCTAACAGCGGCGCCGGGGAGCTTTTTTTT.

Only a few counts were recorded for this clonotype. The CDR3 here is CASGRLALKNTGELFF. CDR3 nucleotides: TGTGCCAGCGGGAGACTAGCCCTAAAAAACACCGGGGAGCTGTTTTTT. The genes are TRBV7-9 and TRBJ2-2, with TRBD2 matching 7 bases. CDR3 length equals 16 residues. The J segment lost 2 bases and the V segment lost 8 bases, leaving 11 bases of the junction unmatched. Germline CDR1 and CDR2: SEHNR and FQNEAQ (reference sequence). Together with reference TRBV7-9 and TRBJ2-2, the CDR3 gives the full variable domain: DTGVSQNPRHKITKRGQNVTFRCDPISEHNRLYWYRQTLGQGPEFLTYFQNEAQLEKSRLLSDRFSAERPKGSFSTLEIQRTEQGDSAMYLCASGRLALKNTGELFFGEGSRLTVL.

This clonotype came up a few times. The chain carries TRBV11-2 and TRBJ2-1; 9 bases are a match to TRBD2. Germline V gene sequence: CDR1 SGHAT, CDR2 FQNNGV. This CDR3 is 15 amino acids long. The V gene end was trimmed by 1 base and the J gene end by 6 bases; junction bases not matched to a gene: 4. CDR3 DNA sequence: TGTGCCAGCAGCTTAGGCGGGAGGGCACTCAATGAGCAGTTCTTC. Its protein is CASSLGGRALNEQFF.

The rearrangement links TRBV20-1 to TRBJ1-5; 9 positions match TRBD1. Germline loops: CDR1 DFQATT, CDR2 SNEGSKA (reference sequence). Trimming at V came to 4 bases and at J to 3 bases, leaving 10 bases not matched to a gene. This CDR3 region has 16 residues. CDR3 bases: TGCAGTGCTACCCCCGGGACAGGGCTGTCCAATCAGCCCCAGCATTTT. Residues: CSATPGTGLSNQPQHF.

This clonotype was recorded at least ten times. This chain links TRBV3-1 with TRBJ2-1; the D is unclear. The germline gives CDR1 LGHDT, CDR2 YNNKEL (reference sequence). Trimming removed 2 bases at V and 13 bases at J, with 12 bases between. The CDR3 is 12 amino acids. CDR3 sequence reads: CASSQRLGLQFF. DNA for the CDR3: TGTGCCAGCAGCCAACGATTAGGTCTCCAGTTCTTC.

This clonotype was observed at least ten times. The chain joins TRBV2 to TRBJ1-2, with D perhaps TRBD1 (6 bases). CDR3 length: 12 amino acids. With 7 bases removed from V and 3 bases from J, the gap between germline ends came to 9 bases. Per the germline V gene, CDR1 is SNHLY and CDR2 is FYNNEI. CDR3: CASKGGDYGYTF. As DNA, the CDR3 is TGTGCCAGCAAGGGGGGAGACTATGGCTACACCTTC.

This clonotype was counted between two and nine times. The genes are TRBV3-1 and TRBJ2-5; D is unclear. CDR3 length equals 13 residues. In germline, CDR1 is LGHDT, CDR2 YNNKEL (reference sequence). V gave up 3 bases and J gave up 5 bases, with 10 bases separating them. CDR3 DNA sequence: TGTGCCAGCAGCCAGGTTCGCCAGGAGACCCAGTACTTC. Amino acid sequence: CASSQVRQETQYF.

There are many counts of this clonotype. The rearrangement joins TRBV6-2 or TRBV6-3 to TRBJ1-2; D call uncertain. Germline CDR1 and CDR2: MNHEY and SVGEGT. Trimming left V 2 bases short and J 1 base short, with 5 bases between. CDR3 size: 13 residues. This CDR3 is CASSYEGNYGYTF. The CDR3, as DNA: TGTGCCAGCAGTTACGAGGGTAACTATGGCTACACCTTC.

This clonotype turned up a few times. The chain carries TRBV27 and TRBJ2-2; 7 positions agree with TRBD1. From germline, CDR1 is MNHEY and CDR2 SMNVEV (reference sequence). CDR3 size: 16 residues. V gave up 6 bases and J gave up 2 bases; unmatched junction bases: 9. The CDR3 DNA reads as TGTGCCAGCAGCAGACAGGGATCATCCAACACCGGGGAGCTGTTTTTT. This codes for CASSRQGSSNTGELFF.

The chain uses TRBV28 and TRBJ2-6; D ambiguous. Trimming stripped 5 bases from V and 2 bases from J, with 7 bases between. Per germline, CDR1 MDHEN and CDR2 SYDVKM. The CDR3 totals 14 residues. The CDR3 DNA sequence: TGTGCCAGCAGTCCAGACCCTGGGGCCAACGTCCTGACTTTC. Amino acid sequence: CASSPDPGANVLTF. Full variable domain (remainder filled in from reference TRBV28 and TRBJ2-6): DVKVTQSSRYLVKRTGEKVFLECVQDMDHENMFWYRQDPGLGLRLIYFSYDVKMKEKGDIPEGYSVSREKKERFSLILESASTNQTSMYLCASSPDPGANVLTFGAGSRLTVL.

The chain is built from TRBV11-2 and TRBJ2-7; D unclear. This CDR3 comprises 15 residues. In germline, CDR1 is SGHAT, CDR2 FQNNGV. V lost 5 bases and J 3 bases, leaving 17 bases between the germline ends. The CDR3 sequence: CASSGIDRLSYEQYF. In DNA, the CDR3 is TGTGCCAGCAGCGGAATTGATCGACTCAGCTACGAGCAGTACTTC.

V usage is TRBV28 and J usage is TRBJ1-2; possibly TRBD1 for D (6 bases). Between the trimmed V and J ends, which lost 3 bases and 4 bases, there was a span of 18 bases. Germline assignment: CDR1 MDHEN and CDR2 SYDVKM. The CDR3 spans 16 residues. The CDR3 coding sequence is TGTGCCAGCAGTTTGAGTATCACAGGGCCACTCTATGGCTACACCTTC. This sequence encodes CASSLSITGPLYGYTF.

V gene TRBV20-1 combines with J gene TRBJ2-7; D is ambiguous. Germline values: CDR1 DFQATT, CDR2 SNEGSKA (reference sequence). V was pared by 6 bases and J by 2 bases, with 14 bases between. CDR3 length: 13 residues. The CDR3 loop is CSASATVTYEQYF. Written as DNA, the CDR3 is TGCAGTGCCTCCGCTACAGTAACCTACGAGCAGTACTTC.

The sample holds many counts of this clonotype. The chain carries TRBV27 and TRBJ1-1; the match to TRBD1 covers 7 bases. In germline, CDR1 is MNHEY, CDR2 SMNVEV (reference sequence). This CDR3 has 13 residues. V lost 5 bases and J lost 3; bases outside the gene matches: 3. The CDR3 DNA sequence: TGTGCCAGCAGTCCACAGGGGTACACTGAAGCTTTCTTT. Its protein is CASSPQGYTEAFF.

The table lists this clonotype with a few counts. The CDR3 DNA follows: TGTGCCAGCTCACCACGGGACGGACACTACGAGCAGTACTTC. Its protein is CASSPRDGHYEQYF. The chain carries TRBV18 and TRBJ2-7, with D possibly called TRBD1 or TRBD2 (5 bases each). The CDR3 is 14 amino acids. Per germline, CDR1 KGHSH and CDR2 LQKENI. Trimming cost V 1 base and J 3 bases, with 10 bases left between them. The entire variable domain, with the rest obtained from reference TRBV18 and TRBJ2-7, is as follows: NAGVMQNPRHLVRRRGQEARLRCSPMKGHSHVYWYRQLPEEGLKFMVYLQKENIIDESGMPKERFSAEFPKEGPSILRIQQVVRGDSAAYFCASSPRDGHYEQYFGPGTRLTVT.

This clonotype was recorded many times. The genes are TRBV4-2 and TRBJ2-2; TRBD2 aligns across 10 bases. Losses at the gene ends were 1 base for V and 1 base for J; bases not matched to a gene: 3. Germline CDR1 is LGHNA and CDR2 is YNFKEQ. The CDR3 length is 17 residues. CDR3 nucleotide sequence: TGTGCCAGCAGCCAAGCCTTAGCGGGAGGGAACACCGGGGAGCTGTTTTTT. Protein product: CASSQALAGGNTGELFF.

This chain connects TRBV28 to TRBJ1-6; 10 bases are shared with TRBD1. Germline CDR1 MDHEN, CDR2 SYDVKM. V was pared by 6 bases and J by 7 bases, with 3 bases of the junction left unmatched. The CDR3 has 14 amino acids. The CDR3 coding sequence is TGTGCCAGCAGCACGGGACAGGGGAATTCACCCCTCCACTTT. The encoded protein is CASSTGQGNSPLHF.

The CDR3 protein is CASSFRTGVRETQYF. CDR3 coding DNA: TGTGCCAGCAGTTTTCGTACGGGAGTCAGAGAGACCCAGTACTTC. J is TRBJ2-5 and V is TRBV12-3 or TRBV12-4; D is possibly TRBD2 (6 bases). The CDR3 has 15 residues. V gave up 3 bases and J gave up 4 bases, with 15 bases separating them.

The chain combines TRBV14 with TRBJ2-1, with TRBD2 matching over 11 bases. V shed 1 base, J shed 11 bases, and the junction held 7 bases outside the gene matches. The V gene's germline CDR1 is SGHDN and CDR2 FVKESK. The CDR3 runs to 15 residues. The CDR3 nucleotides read TGTGCCAGCAGCCAAGCTCCTAGCGGGAGGTGGCAGCAGTTCTTC. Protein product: CASSQAPSGRWQQFF.

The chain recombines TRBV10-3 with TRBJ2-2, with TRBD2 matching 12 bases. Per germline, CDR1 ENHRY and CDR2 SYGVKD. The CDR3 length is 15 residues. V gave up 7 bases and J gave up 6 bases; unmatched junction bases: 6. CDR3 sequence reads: CAITSGTSGSGELFF. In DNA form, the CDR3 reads TGTGCCATCACCTCCGGGACTAGCGGGTCCGGGGAGCTGTTTTTT.